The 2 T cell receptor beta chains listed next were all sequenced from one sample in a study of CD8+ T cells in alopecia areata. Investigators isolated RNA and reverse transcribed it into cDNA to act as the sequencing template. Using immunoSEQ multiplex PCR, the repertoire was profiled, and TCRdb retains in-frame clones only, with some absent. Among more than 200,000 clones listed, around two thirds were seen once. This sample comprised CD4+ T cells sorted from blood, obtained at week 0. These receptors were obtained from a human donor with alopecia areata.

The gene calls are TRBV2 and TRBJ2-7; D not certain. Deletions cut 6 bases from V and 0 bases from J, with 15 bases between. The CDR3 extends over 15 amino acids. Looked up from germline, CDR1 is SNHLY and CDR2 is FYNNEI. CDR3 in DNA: TGTGCCAGCAGCCGCACCGGGTCGACCTCCTACGAGCAGTACTTC. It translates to CASSRTGSTSYEQYF.

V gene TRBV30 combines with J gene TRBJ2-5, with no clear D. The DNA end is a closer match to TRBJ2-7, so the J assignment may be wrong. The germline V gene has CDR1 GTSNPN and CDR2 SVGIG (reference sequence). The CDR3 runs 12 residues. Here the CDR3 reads CAWSAGVYEQYF. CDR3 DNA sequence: TGTGCCTGGAGTGCAGGAGTCTACGAGCAGTACTTC.